This TCR beta chain appears in the sequencing data of a study of blood T cell repertoires in COVID-19. Study-level background: COVID-19 samples from acute and convalescent phases originated in the United States, Italy and Spain.

The age range of participants was about 18 to 89 years, with residence in fewer than 25 US areas. The CDR3 is made up of 13 amino acids. In germline, CDR1 is SQVTM, CDR2 ANQGSEA. Trimming left V 2 bases short and J 3 bases short, with 11 bases between. The table came from immunoSEQ multiplex PCR; TCRdb's copy has only in-frame clones and leaves some out. This table holds 150,000 to 200,000 clones, more than 70% found once. This TCR came from a woman in her late teens or twenties who had recovered from COVID-19. J is TRBJ2-7 and V is TRBV29-1, with D tentatively TRBD1 (5 bases). Input material: PBMCs or T cells enriched from blood (not recorded which). The CDR3 region has the DNA TGCAGCGTTGAAAAAGACAGACACTACGAGCAGTACTTC. Protein sequence: CSVEKDRHYEQYF.